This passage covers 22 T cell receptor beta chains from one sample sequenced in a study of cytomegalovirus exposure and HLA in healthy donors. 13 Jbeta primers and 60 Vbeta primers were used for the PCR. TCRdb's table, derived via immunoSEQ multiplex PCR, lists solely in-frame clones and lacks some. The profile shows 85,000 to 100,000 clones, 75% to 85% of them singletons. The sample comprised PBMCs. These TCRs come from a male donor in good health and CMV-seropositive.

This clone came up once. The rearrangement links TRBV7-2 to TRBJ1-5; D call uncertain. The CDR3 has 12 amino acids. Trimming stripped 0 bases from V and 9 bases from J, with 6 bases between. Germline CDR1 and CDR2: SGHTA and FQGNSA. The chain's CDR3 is CASSLANSPQHF. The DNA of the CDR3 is TGTGCCAGCAGCTTAGCCAATTCGCCCCAGCATTTT. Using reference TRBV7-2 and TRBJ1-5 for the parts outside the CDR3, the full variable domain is GAGVSQSPSNKVTEKGKDVELRCDPISGHTALYWYRQSLGQGLEFLIYFQGNSAPDKSGLPSDRFSAERTGGSVSTLTIQRTQQEDSAVYLCASSLANSPQHFGDGTRLSIL.

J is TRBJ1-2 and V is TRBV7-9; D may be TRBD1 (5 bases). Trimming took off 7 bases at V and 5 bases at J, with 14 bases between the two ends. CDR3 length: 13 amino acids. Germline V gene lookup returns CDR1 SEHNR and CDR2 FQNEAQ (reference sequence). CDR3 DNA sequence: TGTGCCAGCACCCCGGGGGGGTTATATGGCTACACCTTC. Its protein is CASTPGGLYGYTF.

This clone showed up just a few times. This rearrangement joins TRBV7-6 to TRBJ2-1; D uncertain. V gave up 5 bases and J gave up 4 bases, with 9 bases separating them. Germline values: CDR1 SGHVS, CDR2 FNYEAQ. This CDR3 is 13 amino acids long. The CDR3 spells CASSHLEYNEQFF. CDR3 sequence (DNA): TGTGCCAGCAGCCATCTGGAGTACAATGAGCAGTTCTTC.

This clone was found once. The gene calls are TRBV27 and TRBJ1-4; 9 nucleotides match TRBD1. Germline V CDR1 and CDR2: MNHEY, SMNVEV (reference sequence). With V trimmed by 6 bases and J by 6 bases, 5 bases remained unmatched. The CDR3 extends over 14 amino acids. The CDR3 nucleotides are TGTGCCAGCAGGGCAGACAGGGGGTATGAAAAACTGTTTTTT. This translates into CASRADRGYEKLFF.

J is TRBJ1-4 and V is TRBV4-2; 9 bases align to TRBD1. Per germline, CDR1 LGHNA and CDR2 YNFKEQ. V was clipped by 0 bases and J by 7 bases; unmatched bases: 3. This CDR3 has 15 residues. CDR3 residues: CASSQDKTGGEKLFF. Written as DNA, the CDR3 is TGTGCCAGCAGCCAAGATAAGACAGGGGGTGAAAAACTGTTTTTT.

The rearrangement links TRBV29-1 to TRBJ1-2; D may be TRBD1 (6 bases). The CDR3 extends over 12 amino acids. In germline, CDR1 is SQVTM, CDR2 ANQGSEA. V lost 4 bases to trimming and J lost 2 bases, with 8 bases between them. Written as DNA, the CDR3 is TGCAGCGTTGTAACAGGGAACTATGGCTACACCTTC. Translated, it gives CSVVTGNYGYTF.

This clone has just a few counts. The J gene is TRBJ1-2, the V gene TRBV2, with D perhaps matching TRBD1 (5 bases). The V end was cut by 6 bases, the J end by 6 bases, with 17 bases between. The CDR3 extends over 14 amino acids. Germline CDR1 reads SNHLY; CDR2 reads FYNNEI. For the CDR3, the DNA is TGTGCCAGCAGCTTGACAGATCATTCGGATGGCTACACCTTC. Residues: CASSLTDHSDGYTF.

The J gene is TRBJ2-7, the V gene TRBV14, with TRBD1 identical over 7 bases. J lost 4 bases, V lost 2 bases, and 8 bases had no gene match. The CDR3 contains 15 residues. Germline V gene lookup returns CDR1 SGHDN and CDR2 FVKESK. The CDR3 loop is CASSQPLRGRYEQYF. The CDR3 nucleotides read TGTGCCAGCAGCCAACCCCTGAGGGGGCGGTACGAGCAGTACTTC.

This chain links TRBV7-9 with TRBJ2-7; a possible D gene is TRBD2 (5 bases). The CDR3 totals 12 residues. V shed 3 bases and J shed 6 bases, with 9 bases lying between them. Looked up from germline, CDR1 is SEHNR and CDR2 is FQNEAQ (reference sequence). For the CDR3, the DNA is TGTGCCAGCAGCTTCGGGGAGCTCGAGCAGTACTTC. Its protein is CASSFGELEQYF.

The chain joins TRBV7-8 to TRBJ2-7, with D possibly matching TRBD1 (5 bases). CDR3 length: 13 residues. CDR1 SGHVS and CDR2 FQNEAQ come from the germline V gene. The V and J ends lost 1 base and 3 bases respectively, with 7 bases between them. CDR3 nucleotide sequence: TGTGCCAGCAGCTTAGGACAGAACTACGAGCAGTACTTC. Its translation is CASSLGQNYEQYF.

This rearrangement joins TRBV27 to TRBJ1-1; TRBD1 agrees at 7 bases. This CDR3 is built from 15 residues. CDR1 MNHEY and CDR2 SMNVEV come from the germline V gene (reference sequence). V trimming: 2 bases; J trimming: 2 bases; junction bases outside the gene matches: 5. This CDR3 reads CASSLGGGINTEAFF. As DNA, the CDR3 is TGTGCCAGCAGTTTAGGAGGGGGCATTAACACTGAAGCTTTCTTT.

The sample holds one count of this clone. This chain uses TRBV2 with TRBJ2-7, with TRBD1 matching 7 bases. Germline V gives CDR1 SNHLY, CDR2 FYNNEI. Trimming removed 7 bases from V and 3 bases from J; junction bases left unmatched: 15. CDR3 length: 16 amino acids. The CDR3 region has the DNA TGTGCCAGCACCAAAGGTCCGACAGGGTCGGACTACGAGCAGTACTTC. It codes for CASTKGPTGSDYEQYF.

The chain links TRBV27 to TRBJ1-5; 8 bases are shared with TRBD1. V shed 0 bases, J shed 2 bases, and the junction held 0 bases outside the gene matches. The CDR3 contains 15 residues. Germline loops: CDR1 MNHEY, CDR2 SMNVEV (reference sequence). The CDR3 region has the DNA TGTGCCAGCAGTTTATCGACAGGGGGCAATCAGCCCCAGCATTTT. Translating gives CASSLSTGGNQPQHF.

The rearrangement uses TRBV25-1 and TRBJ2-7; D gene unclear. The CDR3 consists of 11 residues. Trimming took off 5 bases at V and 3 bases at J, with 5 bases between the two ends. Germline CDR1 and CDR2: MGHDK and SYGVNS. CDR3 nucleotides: TGTGCCAGCAGTCTCGTCTACGAGCAGTACTTC. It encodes CASSLVYEQYF.

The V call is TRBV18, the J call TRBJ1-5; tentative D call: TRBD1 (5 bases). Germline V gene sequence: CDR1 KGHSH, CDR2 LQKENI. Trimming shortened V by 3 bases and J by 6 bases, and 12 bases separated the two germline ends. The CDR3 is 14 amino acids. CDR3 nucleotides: TGTGCCAGCTCACCCGACAGATCGGGTCAGCCCCAGCATTTT. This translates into CASSPDRSGQPQHF.

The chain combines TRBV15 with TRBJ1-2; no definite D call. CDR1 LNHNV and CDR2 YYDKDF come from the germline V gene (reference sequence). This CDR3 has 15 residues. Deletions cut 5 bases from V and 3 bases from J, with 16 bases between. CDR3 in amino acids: CATSHPGRVDYGYTF. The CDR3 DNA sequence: TGTGCCACCAGCCACCCGGGGAGGGTTGACTATGGCTACACCTTC.

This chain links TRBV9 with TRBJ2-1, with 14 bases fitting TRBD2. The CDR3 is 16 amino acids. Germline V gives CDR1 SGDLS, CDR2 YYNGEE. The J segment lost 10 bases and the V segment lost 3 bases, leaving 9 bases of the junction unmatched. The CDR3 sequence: CASSAPGLAGAHEQFF. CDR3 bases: TGTGCCAGCAGCGCTCCGGGACTAGCGGGGGCCCACGAGCAGTTCTTC.

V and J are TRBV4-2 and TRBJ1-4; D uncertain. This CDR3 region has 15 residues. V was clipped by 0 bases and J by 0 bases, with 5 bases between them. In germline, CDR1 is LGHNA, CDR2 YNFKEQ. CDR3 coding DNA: TGTGCCAGCAGCCAAGATCTAGCAACTAATGAAAAACTGTTTTTT. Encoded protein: CASSQDLATNEKLFF.

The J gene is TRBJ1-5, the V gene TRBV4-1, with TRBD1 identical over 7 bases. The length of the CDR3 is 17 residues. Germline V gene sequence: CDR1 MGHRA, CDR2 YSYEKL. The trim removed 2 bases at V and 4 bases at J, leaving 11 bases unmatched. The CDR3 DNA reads TGCGCCAGCAGCCAAACTTTATTAAGGGGGCCTAATCAGCCCCAGCATTTT. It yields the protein CASSQTLLRGPNQPQHF.

In DNA, the CDR3 is TGTGCCAGCAGCTTAGGCAGGGGAAGGTCCTACGAGCAGTACTTC. Its protein is CASSLGRGRSYEQYF. The chain joins TRBV7-9 to TRBJ2-7; D perhaps matches TRBD1 (6 bases). The V and J ends lost 1 base and 1 base respectively, with 11 bases between them. Germline V gene lookup returns CDR1 SEHNR and CDR2 FQNEAQ (reference sequence). CDR3 length equals 15 residues. The full variable domain, its missing parts supplied by reference TRBV7-9 and TRBJ2-7, is DTGVSQNPRHKITKRGQNVTFRCDPISEHNRLYWYRQTLGQGPEFLTYFQNEAQLEKSRLLSDRFSAERPKGSFSTLEIQRTEQGDSAMYLCASSLGRGRSYEQYFGPGTRLTVT.

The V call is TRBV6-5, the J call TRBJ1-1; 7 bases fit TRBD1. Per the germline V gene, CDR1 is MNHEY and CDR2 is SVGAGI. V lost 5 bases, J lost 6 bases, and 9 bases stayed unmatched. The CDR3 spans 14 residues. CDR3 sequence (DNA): TGTGCCAGCAGTCCCCGGACAGGAACGTCTGAAGCTTTCTTT. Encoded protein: CASSPRTGTSEAFF.

CDR3 residues: CSLRQGGPYNEQFF. CDR3 nucleotides: TGCAGCCTCAGACAGGGGGGACCCTACAATGAGCAGTTCTTC. J is TRBJ2-1 and V is TRBV29-1, with 9 nucleotides matching TRBD1. The J segment lost 2 bases and the V segment lost 8 bases, leaving 7 bases of the junction unmatched. This CDR3 is built from 14 residues. CDR1 and CDR2 from the germline V gene are SQVTM and ANQGSEA.